The present entry profiles one T cell receptor (beta chain) with its context. These data belong to a study of blood T cell repertoires in COVID-19. The data were produced by immunoSEQ multiplex PCR, yet TCRdb's version contains in-frame clones alone and is incomplete. The sample has 250,000 to 350,000 clones, approximately 85% seen once. This clonotype was obtained from a human donor with COVID-19, enrolled during active disease. The donor label of this sample is uncertain. The sequenced material came from peripheral blood.

The CDR3 nucleotides are TGTGCCAGTAGTGATACAGGGAATCAGCCCCAGCATTTT. This encodes CASSDTGNQPQHF. The V call is TRBV19, the J call TRBJ1-5, with D maybe TRBD1 (6 bases). CDR1 LNHDA and CDR2 SQIVND come from the germline V gene (reference sequence). V lost 5 bases and J 4 bases, leaving 9 bases between the germline ends. The CDR3 is 13 amino acids.